This TCR beta chain was obtained from a study of T cells in Graves' hyperthyroidism and ophthalmopathy. Broader study findings: The majority of expanded thyroid clonotypes above 0.001 also appeared in blood.

The investigators amplified TCR beta CDR3 regions from RNA transcripts. TCR CDR3 regions were first amplified by RT-PCR with HTBI primers. Via MiXCR, TCRdb re-called the multiplex PCR reads, giving one row per CDR3 protein. The table includes a few hundred thousand distinct CDR3 sequences, 25% detected once. In this sample, this clonotype turned up many times. The antigen remains undetermined. This TCR was recovered from a man aged 45-65 years with Graves' hyperthyroidism. The material sequenced was blood.

The CDR3 protein is CASSLQTGSTEAFF. The CDR3 bases are TGTGCCAGCAGCCTCCAGACAGGGTCCACTGAAGCTTTCTTT. The rearrangement uses TRBV7-3 and TRBJ1-1; 7 bases are shared with TRBD1. Germline assignment: CDR1 SGHTA and CDR2 FQGTGA. V shed 5 bases, J shed 4 bases, and the junction held 7 bases outside the gene matches. The CDR3 sequence is 14 residues long.